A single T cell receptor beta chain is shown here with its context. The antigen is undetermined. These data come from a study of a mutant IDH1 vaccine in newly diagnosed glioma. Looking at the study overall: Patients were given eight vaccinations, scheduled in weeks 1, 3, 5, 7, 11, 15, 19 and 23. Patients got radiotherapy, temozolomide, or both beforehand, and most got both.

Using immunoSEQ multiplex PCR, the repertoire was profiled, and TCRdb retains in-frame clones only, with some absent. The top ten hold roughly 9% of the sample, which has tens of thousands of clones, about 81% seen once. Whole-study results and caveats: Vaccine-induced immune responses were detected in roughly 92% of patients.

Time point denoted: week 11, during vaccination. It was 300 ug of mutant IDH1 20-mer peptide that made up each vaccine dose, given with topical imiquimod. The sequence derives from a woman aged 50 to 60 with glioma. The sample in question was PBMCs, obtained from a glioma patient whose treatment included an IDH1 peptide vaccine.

CDR3 sequence: CASSQIDRDNTEAFF. The CDR3 DNA reads TGCGCCAGCAGCCAAATAGACAGGGATAACACTGAAGCTTTCTTT. The J gene is TRBJ1-1, the V gene TRBV4-3, with 7 bases identical to TRBD1. Germline CDR1 is LGHNA and CDR2 is YSLEER. The V and J ends lost 2 bases and 2 bases, in that order; junction bases with no gene match: 5. The CDR3 consists of 15 residues.